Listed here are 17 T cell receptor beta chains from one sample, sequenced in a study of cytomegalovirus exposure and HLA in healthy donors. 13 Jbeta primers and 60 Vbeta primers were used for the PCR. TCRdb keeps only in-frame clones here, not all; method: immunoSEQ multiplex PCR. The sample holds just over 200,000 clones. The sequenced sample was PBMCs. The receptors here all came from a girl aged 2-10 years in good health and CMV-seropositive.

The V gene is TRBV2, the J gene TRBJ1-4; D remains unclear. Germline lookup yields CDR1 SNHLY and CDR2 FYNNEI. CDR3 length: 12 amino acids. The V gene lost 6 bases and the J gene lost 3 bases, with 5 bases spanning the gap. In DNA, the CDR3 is TGTGCCAGCAGGGGCCCTAATGAAAAACTGTTTTTT. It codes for CASRGPNEKLFF.

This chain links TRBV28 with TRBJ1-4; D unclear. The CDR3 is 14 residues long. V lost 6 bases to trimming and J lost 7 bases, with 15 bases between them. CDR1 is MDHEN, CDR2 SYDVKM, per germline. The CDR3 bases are TGTGCCAGCAGGGTTTTATACGCGGGTGAAAAACTGTTTTTT. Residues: CASRVLYAGEKLFF.

This CDR3 is CAISADRANSYEQYF. For the CDR3, the DNA is TGTGCCATCAGTGCGGACAGGGCCAACTCCTACGAGCAGTACTTC. V gene TRBV10-3 combines with J gene TRBJ2-7; TRBD1 agrees at 8 bases. Germline V lookup: CDR1 ENHRY, CDR2 SYGVKD. V was pared by 4 bases and J by 0 bases, with 5 bases of the junction left unmatched. This CDR3 contains 15 residues.

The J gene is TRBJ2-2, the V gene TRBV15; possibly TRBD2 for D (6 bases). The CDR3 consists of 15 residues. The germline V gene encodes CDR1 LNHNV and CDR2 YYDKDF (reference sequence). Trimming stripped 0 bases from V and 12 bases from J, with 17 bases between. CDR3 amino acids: CATSRDQDPRGKLFF. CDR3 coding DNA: TGTGCCACCAGCAGAGATCAGGACCCCCGGGGGAAGCTGTTTTTT.

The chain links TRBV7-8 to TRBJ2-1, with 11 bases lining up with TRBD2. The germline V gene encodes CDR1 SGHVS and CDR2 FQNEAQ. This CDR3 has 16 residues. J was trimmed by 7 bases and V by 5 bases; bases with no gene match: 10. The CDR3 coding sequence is TGTGCCAGCAGCCCAAATTTAGCGGGAGGGCTGAATGAGCAGTTCTTC. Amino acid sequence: CASSPNLAGGLNEQFF.

The CDR3 nucleotides read TGTGCCAGCAACCCCCGGGACAGGGGACTAAATTCACCCCTCCACTTT. This codes for CASNPRDRGLNSPLHF. The V and J genes are TRBV28 and TRBJ1-6, with TRBD1 matching over 10 bases. The CDR3 sequence is 16 residues long. In germline, CDR1 is MDHEN, CDR2 SYDVKM. Losses at the gene ends were 7 bases for V and 7 bases for J; bases not matched to a gene: 10.

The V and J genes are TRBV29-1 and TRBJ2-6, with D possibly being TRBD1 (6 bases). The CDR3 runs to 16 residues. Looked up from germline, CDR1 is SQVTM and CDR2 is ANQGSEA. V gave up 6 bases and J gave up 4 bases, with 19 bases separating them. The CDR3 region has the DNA TGCAGCGTCCGACAGGACCTCTTATCCGGGGCCAACGTCCTGACTTTC. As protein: CSVRQDLLSGANVLTF. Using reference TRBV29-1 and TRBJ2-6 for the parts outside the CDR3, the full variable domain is SAVISQKPSRDICQRGTSLTIQCQVDSQVTMMFWYRQQPGQSLTLIATANQGSEATYESGFVIDKFPISRPNLTFSTLTVSNMSPEDSSIYLCSVRQDLLSGANVLTFGAGSRLTVL.

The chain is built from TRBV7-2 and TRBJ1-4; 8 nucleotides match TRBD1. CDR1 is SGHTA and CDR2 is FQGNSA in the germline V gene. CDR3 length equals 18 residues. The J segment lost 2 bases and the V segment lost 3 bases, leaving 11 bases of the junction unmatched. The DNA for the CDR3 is TGTGCCAGCAGCTTGATGCCCGGACAGGGTCTTACTAATGAAAAACTGTTTTTT. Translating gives CASSLMPGQGLTNEKLFF.

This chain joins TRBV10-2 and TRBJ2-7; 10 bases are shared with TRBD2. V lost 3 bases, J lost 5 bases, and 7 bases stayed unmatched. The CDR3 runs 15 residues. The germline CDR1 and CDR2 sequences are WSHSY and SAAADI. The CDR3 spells CASSDSAGGPHEQYF. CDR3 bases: TGCGCCAGCAGTGATTCAGCGGGAGGGCCCCACGAGCAGTACTTC.

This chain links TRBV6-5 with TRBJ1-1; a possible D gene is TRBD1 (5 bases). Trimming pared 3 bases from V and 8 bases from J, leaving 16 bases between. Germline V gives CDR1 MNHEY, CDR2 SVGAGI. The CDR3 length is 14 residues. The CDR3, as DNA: TGTGCCAGCAGTTATAACGGGGGTGAGGCCGAAGCTTTCTTT. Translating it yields CASSYNGGEAEAFF.

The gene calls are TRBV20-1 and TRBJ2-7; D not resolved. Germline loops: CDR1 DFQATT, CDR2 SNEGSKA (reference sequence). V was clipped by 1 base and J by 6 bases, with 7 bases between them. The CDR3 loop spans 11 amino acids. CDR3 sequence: CSARVPGEQYF. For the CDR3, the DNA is TGCAGTGCTAGAGTCCCGGGCGAGCAGTACTTC.

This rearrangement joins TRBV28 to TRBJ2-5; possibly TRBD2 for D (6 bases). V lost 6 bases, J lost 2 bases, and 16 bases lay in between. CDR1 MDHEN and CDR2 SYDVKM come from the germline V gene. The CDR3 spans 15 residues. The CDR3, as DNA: TGTGCCAGCAGCTCCGCCGGGGGTGGTCAAGAGACCCAGTACTTC. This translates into CASSSAGGGQETQYF.

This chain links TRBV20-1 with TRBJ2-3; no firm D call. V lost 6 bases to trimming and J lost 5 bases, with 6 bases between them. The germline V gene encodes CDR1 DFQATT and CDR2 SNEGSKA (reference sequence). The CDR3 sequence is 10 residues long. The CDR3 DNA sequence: TGCAGTGCCCGCGAAGATACGCAGTATTTT. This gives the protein CSAREDTQYF.

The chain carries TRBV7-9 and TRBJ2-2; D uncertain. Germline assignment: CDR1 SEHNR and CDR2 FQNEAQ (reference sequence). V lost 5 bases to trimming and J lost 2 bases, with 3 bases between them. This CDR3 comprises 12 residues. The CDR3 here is CASSLNTGELFF. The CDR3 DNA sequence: TGTGCCAGCAGCCTCAACACCGGGGAGCTGTTTTTT.

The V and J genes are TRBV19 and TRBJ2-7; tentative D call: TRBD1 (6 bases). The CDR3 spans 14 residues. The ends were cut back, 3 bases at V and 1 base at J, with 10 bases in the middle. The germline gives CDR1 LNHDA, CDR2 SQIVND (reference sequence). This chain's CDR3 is CASSIRQESYEQYF. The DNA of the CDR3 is TGTGCCAGTAGTATCAGACAGGAGTCCTACGAGCAGTACTTC.

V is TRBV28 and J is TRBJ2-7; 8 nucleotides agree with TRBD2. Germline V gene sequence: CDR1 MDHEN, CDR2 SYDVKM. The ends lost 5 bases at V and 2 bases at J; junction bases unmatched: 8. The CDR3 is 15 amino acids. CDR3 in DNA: TGTGCCAGCAGTAAAAGCGGGAGTTCAGCCTACGAGCAGTACTTC. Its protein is CASSKSGSSAYEQYF.

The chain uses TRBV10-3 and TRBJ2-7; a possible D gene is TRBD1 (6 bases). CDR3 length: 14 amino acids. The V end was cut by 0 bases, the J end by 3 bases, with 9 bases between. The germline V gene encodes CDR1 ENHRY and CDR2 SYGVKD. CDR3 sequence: CAISESDSVYEQYF. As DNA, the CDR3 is TGTGCCATCAGTGAGTCGGACAGTGTCTACGAGCAGTACTTC.